This TCR beta chain emerged from a study of cytomegalovirus exposure and HLA in healthy donors. Study conclusions and caveats: Fewer N-insertions (relative to the roughly 730-donor mean) were reportedly seen in an Asian-associated ancestry cluster in a later analysis. A later analysis by the authors found several of the most significant clusters apparently linked to common viral pathogens.

Germline-derived CDR1 and CDR2 are KGHSH and LQKENI. The ends lost 0 bases at V and 10 bases at J; junction bases unmatched: 2. The CDR3 spans 14 residues. A remark on this clone: Antigen specificity is unknown.

Both 60 Vbeta primers and 13 Jbeta primers went into the PCR. Generated by immunoSEQ multiplex PCR, the TCRdb table keeps only in-frame clones and is missing some. The sample contains approximately 190,000 clones, approximately 84% of which appear only once. This chain connects TRBV18 to TRBJ1-6; 8 bases fit TRBD1. Sequencing was performed on PBMCs. The sequence was collected from a man aged 50-59 years in good health and CMV-seronegative. The CDR3 loop is CASSPPRQGSPLHF. The CDR3 DNA is TGTGCCAGCTCACCACCGCGACAGGGGTCACCCCTCCACTTT.